This T cell receptor beta chain was recovered during a study of blood T cell repertoires in COVID-19. Study-wide context: Sites across the United States, Italy and Spain contributed samples from acute and convalescent COVID-19.

Methods used by the authors: Nucleated cell number was recorded as an estimate derived from reference gene primer amplification. The protocol was immunoSEQ multiplex PCR, while the TCRdb copy is restricted to in-frame clones and leaves out a portion. V, J and clone size reflect that table, while D and trimming were determined from the DNA. The sample lists about 140,000 clones; about 88% were seen once. This clone occurred once. This TCR was sampled from a human donor in a cohort sampled during active COVID-19. The sample was peripheral blood.

DNA for the CDR3: TGTGCCAGCAGTCTTACGGGGACAGCACAAGAGACCCAGTACTTC. It translates to CASSLTGTAQETQYF. The chain is built from TRBV6-5 and TRBJ2-5; 7 bases map to TRBD1. The J segment lost 2 bases and the V segment lost 5 bases, leaving 8 bases of the junction unmatched. This CDR3 spans 15 amino acids. The germline CDR1 and CDR2 sequences are MNHEY and SVGAGI.